These 9 T cell receptor beta chains share one sample of origin, sequenced in a study of Tregs in tolerant kidney transplant recipients. The table came from immunoSEQ multiplex PCR; TCRdb's copy has only in-frame clones and leaves some out. This repertoire comprises fewer than 55,000 clones; its ten largest clones make up roughly 0.8%. The specimen was CD4+ T cells from blood, collected before the transplant. The receptors were sampled from a human donor who received a combined kidney and bone marrow transplant.

On this clone: The read finishes 3 residues shy of the CDR3 end, and the germline J gene is used to complete it. The V and J genes are TRBV19 and TRBJ1-1; perhaps TRBD1 as D (5 bases). Germline CDR1 reads LNHDA; CDR2 reads SQIVND (reference sequence). Deletions cut 6 bases from V and 0 bases from J, with 11 bases between. The CDR3 runs 14 residues. The part of the CDR3 DNA that was read is TGTGCCAGTAGGACAGACAGCATGAACACTGAA. Translated, it gives CASRTDSMNTE. The complete CDR3 protein is CASRTDSMNTEAFF.

On this clone itself: The read finishes 3 residues shy of the CDR3 end, and the germline J gene is used to complete it. The V and J genes are TRBV5-1 and TRBJ2-4; D is unclear. Germline V gives CDR1 SGHRS, CDR2 YFSETQ. The CDR3 runs 15 residues. Trimming pared 0 bases from V and 0 bases from J, leaving 7 bases between. CDR3 DNA, as far as it was read: TGCGCCAGCAGCTTGGCGCCACTAGCCAAAAACATT. Translating it yields CASSLAPLAKNI. The whole CDR3 region reads CASSLAPLAKNIQYF.

A note on this clone: The DNA ends 3 residues before the CDR3 does, and the rest of the CDR3 is filled in from the germline J gene. The chain employs TRBV19 and TRBJ2-1, with TRBD1 matching 7 bases. The junction had 5 bases not matched to a gene; V was cut back by 2 bases and J by 1 base. The germline V gene has CDR1 LNHDA and CDR2 SQIVND (reference sequence). This CDR3 comprises 16 residues. This CDR3 is CASSILGRGSYNEQFF. CDR3 bases read: TGTGCCAGTAGTATACTTGGCAGGGGGTCCTACAATGAG.

CDR3 in amino acids: CSVGTGNTEAFF. CDR3 bases read: TGCAGCGTTGGGACAGGGAACACTGAA. The chain is built from TRBV29-1 and TRBJ1-1; 7 bases agree with TRBD1. The read is 3 residues too short to cover the CDR3 end, so that end is filled in from the germline J gene. Germline V gene data show CDR1 as SQVTM and CDR2 as ANQGSEA. The trim removed 4 bases at V and 1 base at J, leaving 0 bases unmatched. The CDR3 loop spans 12 amino acids.

As to this clone: The read terminates 3 residues ahead of where the CDR3 ends, so the germline J gene completes it. The genes are TRBV19 and TRBJ1-2; 8 bases map to TRBD1. The CDR3 totals 12 residues. Germline lookup yields CDR1 LNHDA and CDR2 SQIVND (reference sequence). Incomplete CDR3 DNA: TGTGGGACCCAGGGGGCTGACTATGGC. It is translated as CGTQGADYG. The complete CDR3 reads CGTQGADYGYTF.

Details on this clone: Sequencing ends 3 residues short of the CDR3 end; the germline J gene provides the rest. V is TRBV19 and J is TRBJ2-5; TRBD1 aligns across 8 bases. The length of the CDR3 is 16 residues. The V and J ends lost 6 bases and 2 bases, in that order; junction bases with no gene match: 11. Germline V lookup: CDR1 LNHDA, CDR2 SQIVND (reference sequence). The CDR3 bases that were read are TGTGCCAGTAGCTTAGTATGGGACAGGATTCAAGAGACC. Its translation: CASSLVWDRIQET. The whole CDR3 sequence is CASSLVWDRIQETQYF.

About this clone: The read ends 3 residues early relative to the CDR3; the germline J gene fills the gap. This chain uses TRBV18 with TRBJ2-1, with 8 bases aligning to TRBD1. The CDR3 spans 14 residues. Losses at the gene ends were 3 bases for V and 4 bases for J; bases not matched to a gene: 2. Per the germline V gene, CDR1 is KGHSH and CDR2 is LQKENI. The CDR3 spells CASSPGQVYNEQFF. CDR3 DNA, as far as it was read: TGTGCCAGCTCACCGGGACAGGTGTACAATGAG.

Details on this clone: From the germline J gene comes the end of the CDR3, since the read stops 3 residues before it. The rearrangement uses TRBV19 and TRBJ2-2, with a weak D call TRBD2 (5 bases). Deletions cut 5 bases from V and 6 bases from J, with 13 bases between. CDR1 LNHDA and CDR2 SQIVND come from the germline V gene (reference sequence). This CDR3 has 14 amino acids. The CDR3 loop reads CASSLEGQAGELFF. The CDR3 DNA, read in part, is TGTGCCAGTAGTCTCGAGGGCCAGGCCGGGGAG.

Comment on this clone: The CDR3 end lies 3 residues beyond the end of the read and is filled in from the germline J gene. J is TRBJ1-2 and V is TRBV7-2, with TRBD1 as a possible D gene (5 bases). In germline, CDR1 is SGHTA, CDR2 FQGNSA. This CDR3 has 13 amino acids. V lost 6 bases and J lost 3, with 11 bases in between. Incomplete CDR3 DNA: TGTGCCAGCAGATCTGCAGGGTACTATGGC. As protein: CASRSAGYYG. The entire CDR3 protein is CASRSAGYYGYTF.